This entry lists 8 T cell receptor beta chains sequenced from one sample in a study of identical twins. A single record per CDR3 protein comes from TCRdb applying MiXCR to the 5' RACE reads. There are about 570,000 distinct CDR3 sequences in the sample; approximately 10% occur only once, and 2.5% to 3.5% lies in the top ten. Another study also made use of these data, one on yellow fever vaccine responses in identical twins.

What was sequenced was PBMCs. Every receptor here comes from a woman under 30 in good health.

This clonotype came up a few times. This chain uses TRBV6-2 or TRBV6-3 with TRBJ2-5, with 10 bases lining up with TRBD2. Germline trimming cut 7 bases from V and 5 bases from J; bases unmatched to any gene: 13. In germline, CDR1 is MNHEY, CDR2 SVGEGT. CDR3 length: 16 amino acids. In DNA form, the CDR3 reads TGTGCCAGCACCTACGAGCGGGAGGGCCTCGAGGAGACCCAGTACTTC. This gives the protein CASTYEREGLEETQYF.

The chain's CDR3 is CASSLVEDYDEQYF. The CDR3, as DNA: TGCGCCAGCAGCTTGGTAGAGGATTATGACGAGCAGTACTTC. The chain employs TRBV5-1 and TRBJ2-7; D call uncertain. The CDR3 is 14 amino acids. Germline loops: CDR1 SGHRS, CDR2 YFSETQ. Trimming cost V 0 bases and J 5 bases, with 12 bases left between them.

This clonotype has ten or more counts. This chain connects TRBV20-1 to TRBJ2-1, with 7 bases fitting TRBD2. The CDR3 loop spans 16 amino acids. Germline loops: CDR1 DFQATT, CDR2 SNEGSKA (reference sequence). Trimming removed 0 bases from V and 4 bases from J; junction bases left unmatched: 9. CDR3 sequence: CSARDLGGREYNEQFF. The DNA of the CDR3 is TGCAGTGCTAGAGACCTGGGCGGGAGAGAATACAATGAGCAGTTCTTC.

This clonotype appeared many times. The chain combines TRBV20-1 with TRBJ2-1, with D possibly being TRBD2 (5 bases). The ends were cut back, 0 bases at V and 4 bases at J, with 13 bases in the middle. The CDR3 covers 15 residues. Per the germline V gene, CDR1 is DFQATT and CDR2 is SNEGSKA (reference sequence). The chain's CDR3 is CSARDYQRNYNEQFF. The CDR3, as DNA: TGCAGTGCTAGAGATTACCAGCGGAATTACAATGAGCAGTTCTTC.

This clonotype was counted only a few times. V is TRBV11-2 and J is TRBJ2-1; 10 bases fit TRBD1. The V and J ends lost 5 bases and 6 bases, in that order; junction bases with no gene match: 4. The CDR3 is 14 residues long. Germline CDR1 reads SGHAT; CDR2 reads FQNNGV. CDR3 coding DNA: TGTGCCAGCAGCCCCGGGACAGGGGTCAATGAGCAGTTCTTC. Residues: CASSPGTGVNEQFF. Together with reference TRBV11-2 and TRBJ2-1, the CDR3 gives the full variable domain: EAGVAQSPRYKIIEKRQSVAFWCNPISGHATLYWYQQILGQGPKLLIQFQNNGVVDDSQLPKDRFSAERLKGVDSTLKIQPAKLEDSAVYLCASSPGTGVNEQFFGPGTRLTVL.

This clonotype has just a few counts. This rearrangement joins TRBV11-2 to TRBJ2-2, with 7 bases that match TRBD1. The CDR3 totals 17 residues. V shed 3 bases and J 2 bases; nucleotides not matched to a gene: 9. Germline V gene lookup returns CDR1 SGHAT and CDR2 FQNNGV. The CDR3 bases are TGTGCCAGCAGCTTCTACCGGGACAGTGGAAACACCGGGGAGCTGTTTTTT. Encoded protein: CASSFYRDSGNTGELFF.

This rearrangement joins TRBV20-1 to TRBJ2-3; TRBD2 is a possible D gene (5 bases). Germline V lookup: CDR1 DFQATT, CDR2 SNEGSKA (reference sequence). The V and J ends lost 0 bases and 2 bases respectively, with 12 bases between them. The CDR3 contains 15 residues. In nucleotides, the CDR3 is TGCAGTGCTAGAGATTCTAGCAGACACACAGATACGCAGTATTTT. This translates into CSARDSSRHTDTQYF.

This chain connects TRBV25-1 to TRBJ2-1, with D perhaps TRBD1 (6 bases). Germline CDR1 and CDR2: MGHDK and SYGVNS. CDR3 length: 12 residues. V lost 9 bases to trimming and J lost 12 bases, with 18 bases between them. The CDR3 reads CARTKRGKGQFF. CDR3 DNA sequence: TGTGCCAGGACCAAAAGGGGGAAGGGGCAGTTCTTC.